Listed here are 27 T cell receptor beta chains from one sample, sequenced in a study of blood T cell repertoires in COVID-19. The method was immunoSEQ multiplex PCR; TCRdb's version includes in-frame clones alone and lacks a portion of them. The sample has 60,000 to 95,000 clones, approximately 89% seen once. The specimen sequenced was peripheral blood. These TCRs come from a human donor in a cohort sampled during active COVID-19.

This rearrangement joins TRBV12-3 or TRBV12-4 to TRBJ2-2; D call uncertain. V was trimmed by 6 bases and J by 1 base, leaving 3 bases between them. The CDR3 has 12 residues. DNA for the CDR3: TGTGCCAGCAGACTGAACACCGGGGAGCTGTTTTTT. The encoded protein is CASRLNTGELFF.

Concerning this clone itself: Other DNA sequences in the sample encode the same CDR3. V is TRBV3-1 (or the pseudogene TRBV3-2) and J is TRBJ2-5; TRBD1 aligns across 9 bases. This CDR3 has 16 residues. Germline loops: CDR1 LGHDT, CDR2 YNNKEL (reference sequence). V lost 0 bases and J lost 5; bases outside the gene matches: 7. CDR3 sequence: CASSQDITGGQETQYF. The CDR3 coding sequence is TGTGCCAGCAGCCAAGACATAACAGGGGGCCAGGAGACCCAGTACTTC.

The chain combines TRBV10-3 with TRBJ1-4, with 7 positions matching TRBD1. CDR1 ENHRY and CDR2 SYGVKD come from the germline V gene. The J segment lost 8 bases and the V segment lost 2 bases, leaving 5 bases of the junction unmatched. The CDR3 length is 14 residues. In DNA, the CDR3 is TGTGCCATCAGTGAGAGGTCAGGGGGGGAAAAACTGTTTTTT. Protein: CAISERSGGEKLFF.

The chain uses TRBV7-9 and TRBJ1-1; D is possibly TRBD1 (6 bases). The CDR3 consists of 15 residues. Germline V gene sequence: CDR1 SEHNR, CDR2 FQNEAQ (reference sequence). Deletions cut 5 bases from V and 8 bases from J, with 21 bases between. CDR3 sequence: CASSPDLTEGGEAFF. The CDR3, as DNA: TGTGCCAGCAGCCCGGATCTTACGGAGGGGGGGGAAGCTTTCTTT.

The chain joins TRBV10-2 to TRBJ2-7; TRBD1 matches at 7 bases. The V and J ends lost 0 bases and 2 bases, in that order; junction bases with no gene match: 7. CDR3 length equals 16 residues. The germline V gene has CDR1 WSHSY and CDR2 SAAADI. The CDR3 DNA is TGCGCCAGCAGTGAGTCCCTAGCCACAGGGGCCTACGAGCAGTACTTC. It is translated as CASSESLATGAYEQYF.

This clone has just one count. The chain recombines TRBV4-3 with TRBJ1-4; TRBD1 agrees at 7 bases. With 4 bases clipped from V and 4 bases from J, the junction kept 12 bases outside the gene matches. The V gene's germline CDR1 is LGHNA and CDR2 YSLEER. This CDR3 has 17 residues. CDR3 residues: CASSPRRTGTVNEKLFF. CDR3 bases: TGCGCCAGCAGCCCTCGACGTACCGGGACAGTTAATGAAAAACTGTTTTTT.

This clone was counted a single time. This chain joins TRBV6-5 and TRBJ1-5; TRBD1 matches 7 bases. In germline, CDR1 is MNHEY, CDR2 SVGAGI. CDR3 length equals 14 residues. V shed 6 bases, J shed 4 bases, and the junction held 6 bases outside the gene matches. CDR3 loop: CASSLTGVNQPQHF. CDR3 bases: TGTGCCAGCAGCCTCACAGGGGTAAATCAGCCCCAGCATTTT.

The chain links TRBV7-9 to TRBJ1-1; the match to TRBD1 covers 7 bases. This CDR3 has 16 residues. Losses at the gene ends were 5 bases for V and 5 bases for J; bases not matched to a gene: 14. Per the germline V gene, CDR1 is SEHNR and CDR2 is FQNEAQ (reference sequence). CDR3 DNA: TGTGCCAGCAGCCGTCGGGGCAGGGGGATGAGGACTGAAGCTTTCTTT. It codes for CASSRRGRGMRTEAFF.

The chain recombines TRBV30 with TRBJ2-7, with TRBD1 matching 9 bases. The CDR3 extends over 15 amino acids. Germline CDR1 reads GTSNPN; CDR2 reads SVGIG (reference sequence). J lost 2 bases, V lost 2 bases, and 7 bases had no gene match. CDR3 nucleotide sequence: TGTGCCTGGAGTCAGAAAACAGGGGGCCCCTACGAGCAGTACTTC. Protein product: CAWSQKTGGPYEQYF.

The gene calls are TRBV12-3 or TRBV12-4 and TRBJ2-7; D is possibly TRBD2 (6 bases). Trimming removed 8 bases from V and 5 bases from J, with 16 bases in between. This CDR3 has 13 amino acids. The CDR3 sequence is CASLPGLGDEQYF. CDR3 nucleotides: TGTGCCAGCCTCCCGGGACTGGGTGACGAGCAGTACTTC.

This clone was recorded at least ten times. This sequence joins TRBV18 and TRBJ1-4, with D possibly TRBD1 on 6 matching bases. V lost 0 bases to trimming and J lost 4 bases, with 15 bases between them. Germline V gene lookup returns CDR1 KGHSH and CDR2 LQKENI. The CDR3 spans 17 residues. The CDR3 nucleotides read TGTGCCAGCTCACCACCGGCAGGGGCGAGCCGTAATGAAAAACTGTTTTTT. It specifies CASSPPAGASRNEKLFF.

The V and J genes are TRBV23-1 and TRBJ2-7, with D possibly being TRBD2 (6 bases). TRBV23-1 is flagged as an ORF with uncertain function. This CDR3 contains 18 residues. V lost 6 bases and J lost 0, with 24 bases in between. The CDR3 loop reads CASSPRAQGGLTSYEQYF. The CDR3 DNA sequence: TGCGCCAGCAGCCCCCGTGCTCAGGGAGGTTTGACCTCCTACGAGCAGTACTTC.

The chain carries TRBV29-1 and TRBJ2-7, with 11 bases matching TRBD2. J was trimmed by 4 bases and V by 6 bases; bases with no gene match: 5. CDR3 size: 13 residues. The germline CDR1 and CDR2 sequences are SQVTM and ANQGSEA. The DNA for the CDR3 is TGCAGCGTCGGTACTAGCGGGGGATACGAGCAGTACTTC. The encoded protein is CSVGTSGGYEQYF.

This CDR3 reads CASSPGGLDTEAFF. DNA of the CDR3: TGTGCCAGCTCGCCGGGGGGTCTGGACACTGAAGCTTTCTTT. V usage is TRBV18 and J usage is TRBJ1-1; possible D gene TRBD1, 5 bases. Between the trimmed V and J ends, which lost 6 bases and 3 bases, there was a span of 14 bases. CDR1 is KGHSH and CDR2 is LQKENI in the germline V gene. There are 14 residues in the CDR3.

The chain combines TRBV6-6 with TRBJ1-5; 8 nucleotides line up with TRBD1. Per germline, CDR1 MNHNY and CDR2 SVGAGI (reference sequence). V lost 5 bases, J lost 6 bases, and 9 bases stayed unmatched. This CDR3 is 15 amino acids long. The DNA for the CDR3 is TGTGCCAGCAGTGCCGGGACAGGCTCGTTTCAGCCCCAGCATTTT. It is translated as CASSAGTGSFQPQHF.

The rearrangement joins TRBV6-2 or TRBV6-3 to TRBJ2-7, with unresolved D. From germline, CDR1 is MNHEY and CDR2 SVGEGT. V lost 3 bases and J 3 bases, leaving 12 bases between the germline ends. The CDR3 has 14 amino acids. Written as DNA, the CDR3 is TGTGCCAGCAGTTATTCCGACGGGTACTACGAGCAGTACTTC. It codes for CASSYSDGYYEQYF.

The V and J genes are TRBV6-2 or TRBV6-3 and TRBJ1-2; 7 nucleotides align to TRBD1. Germline lookup yields CDR1 MNHEY and CDR2 SVGEGT. V shed 4 bases and J 4 bases; nucleotides not matched to a gene: 3. This CDR3 spans 13 amino acids. In DNA, the CDR3 is TGTGCCAGCAGTTCGGACAGGAGCTATGGCTACACCTTC. Residues: CASSSDRSYGYTF.

The chain has TRBV18 and TRBJ1-1; 9 nucleotides line up with TRBD1. Trimming cost V 4 bases and J 7 bases; bases outside gene matches: 10. The V gene's germline CDR1 is KGHSH and CDR2 LQKENI. The CDR3 is 15 amino acids. The CDR3 is CASSLAGTGIGEAFF. As DNA, the CDR3 is TGTGCCAGCTCACTTGCCGGGACAGGGATTGGTGAAGCTTTCTTT.

The V call is TRBV10-3, the J call TRBJ1-1; D is undetermined. Germline-derived CDR1 and CDR2 are ENHRY and SYGVKD. Trimming stripped 6 bases from V and 2 bases from J, with 7 bases between. The CDR3 sequence is 12 residues long. The CDR3 loop is CAIRSVNTEAFF. Written as DNA, the CDR3 is TGTGCCATCAGGTCCGTTAACACTGAAGCTTTCTTT.

The chain joins TRBV12-3 or TRBV12-4 to TRBJ2-7, with 7 bases matching TRBD2. V gave up 6 bases and J gave up 4 bases; unmatched junction bases: 6. This CDR3 has 13 residues. The CDR3 here is CASSGTNDYEQYF. Written as DNA, the CDR3 is TGTGCCAGCAGCGGGACTAATGATTACGAGCAGTACTTC.

The chain employs TRBV21-1 and TRBJ1-1. TRBV21-1 is deemed a pseudogene. The CDR3 sequence is 15 residues long. The CDR3 loop is CASSTGGGPNTEAFF. The CDR3 DNA sequence: TGTGCCAGCAGCACTGGGGGAGGACCGAACACTGAAGCTTTCTTT.

The chain recombines TRBV7-2 with TRBJ2-7, with D possibly being TRBD1 (7 bases). This CDR3 is built from 16 residues. V lost 1 base to trimming and J lost 2 bases, with 15 bases between them. Per germline, CDR1 SGHTA and CDR2 FQGNSA. The CDR3 coding sequence is TGTGCCAGCAGCTTAGTATCGGCAGGGGGGACCTACGAGCAGTACTTC. It specifies CASSLVSAGGTYEQYF.

The chain uses TRBV18 and TRBJ2-1, with 8 bases aligning to TRBD1. This CDR3 is 15 amino acids long. Germline V gene data show CDR1 as KGHSH and CDR2 as LQKENI. V shed 4 bases, J shed 6 bases, and the junction held 8 bases outside the gene matches. CDR3 sequence reads: CASSRPQTGANEQFF. CDR3 DNA: TGTGCCAGCTCACGACCTCAGACAGGGGCCAATGAGCAGTTCTTC.

This chain links TRBV9 with TRBJ1-3; D unresolved. The germline V gene encodes CDR1 SGDLS and CDR2 YYNGEE. The V end lost 0 bases, the J end lost 0 bases, and 7 bases lay between the germline ends. The CDR3 has 15 residues. CDR3 coding DNA: TGTGCCAGCAGCGTAGGGGCAGGCTCTGGAAACACCATATATTTT. It is translated as CASSVGAGSGNTIYF. The full variable domain, in which reference TRBV9 and TRBJ1-3 provide the parts outside the CDR3, is DSGVTQTPKHLITATGQRVTLRCSPRSGDLSVYWYQQSLDQGLQFLIQYYNGEERAKGNILERFSAQQFPDLHSELNLSSLELGDSALYFCASSVGAGSGNTIYFGEGSWLTVV.

The chain employs TRBV5-1 and TRBJ2-3; D gene unclear. V was cut by 4 bases and J by 0 bases, with 12 bases left in between. Germline V lookup: CDR1 SGHRS, CDR2 YFSETQ. The length of the CDR3 is 15 residues. CDR3 residues: CASSLGVVSTDTQYF. The DNA of the CDR3 is TGCGCCAGCAGCCTAGGAGTCGTTAGCACAGATACGCAGTATTTT.

The chain recombines TRBV12-5 with TRBJ2-6; 10 nucleotides line up with TRBD1. Germline V gene lookup returns CDR1 LGHNT and CDR2 FRNRAP. Trimming cost V 5 bases and J 3 bases; bases outside gene matches: 10. The CDR3 covers 18 residues. The CDR3 here is CASGPGQGGVFGANVLTF. For the CDR3, the DNA is TGTGCTAGTGGTCCAGGACAGGGGGGAGTATTTGGGGCCAACGTCCTGACTTTC.

On this clone itself: This sequence may be a read error, since a much larger clone differs from it by one base. Other DNA sequences in the sample encode the same CDR3. The gene calls are TRBV6-1 and TRBJ1-3; TRBD1 aligns across 7 bases. In germline, CDR1 is MNHNS, CDR2 SASEGT. This CDR3 is 15 amino acids long. Losses at the gene ends were 3 bases for V and 0 bases for J; bases not matched to a gene: 2. CDR3 sequence: CASSEDRNSGNTIYF. The DNA of the CDR3 is TGTGCCAGCAGTGAGGACAGGAACTCTGGAAACACCATATATTTT.